This is a list of T cell receptor beta chains from one sample in a study of T cell repertoires in cytomegalovirus infection. Each CDR3 protein gets one entry after TCRdb re-called the reads with MiXCR. The data show some 940,000 distinct CDR3 sequences, 31% seen once. No antigen has been identified for these receptors. The sequences come from cultured CD8+ T cells from PBMCs, collected from culture after CMV antigen stimulation. The receptors were gathered from a human donor in good health (CMV status not recorded). Some clones in this sample may be carry-over from other donors' samples. The CDR3 runs from the conserved cysteine through the conserved F or W. Fields, in order: V gene, J gene, clone size, D gene, CDR3 length, CDR3 DNA, CDR3 protein. D genes are given only for firm matches. Size values are once, few and many counts, or a class for expanded clones, and some rows have none.

TRBV6-6	TRBJ1-3	many	-	11	TGTGCCAGCAGAATAAGTGGGACCATATATTTT	CASRISGTIYF
TRBV12-3/TRBV12-4	TRBJ2-1	few	-	13	TGTGCCAGCAGTTTCTTTCCTGACAATGAGCAGTTCTTC	CASSFFPDNEQFF
TRBV5-6	TRBJ2-1	-	-	16	TGTGCCAGCAGCTTGGAGTTCGTGGTGGAGTACAATGAGCAGTTCTTC	CASSLEFVVEYNEQFF
TRBV7-9	TRBJ1-1	-	TRBD1	14	TGTGCCAGCAGCTTAACCCAGGGGGGCACTGAAGCTTTCTTT	CASSLTQGGTEAFF
TRBV27	TRBJ2-1	-	-	14	TGTGCCAGCAGTTTATCCGGGTGGGGCAATGAGCAGTTCTTC	CASSLSGWGNEQFF
TRBV5-4	TRBJ2-3	few	-	15	TGTGCCAGCAGCACATTTGGGACACCCACAGATACGCAGTATTTT	CASSTFGTPTDTQYF
TRBV7-8	TRBJ2-3	-	-	13	TGTGCCAGCGCAAGGGCTAGCACAGATACGCAGTATTTT	CASARASTDTQYF
TRBV27	TRBJ1-4	-	TRBD1	15	TGTGCCAGCAGTTCCGGGACAGGGCTTAATGAAAAACTGTTTTTT	CASSSGTGLNEKLFF
TRBV18	TRBJ2-3	-	-	16	TGTGCCAGCTCACCGTTCCCCGACAGTCCCACAGATACGCAGTATTTT	CASSPFPDSPTDTQYF
TRBV12-3/TRBV12-4	TRBJ1-5	few	TRBD1	18	TGTGCCAGCAGTTTCTCCGGGACAGGGACATGGCCGGGTCAGCCCCAGCATTTT	CASSFSGTGTWPGQPQHF
TRBV4-3	TRBJ1-1	-	TRBD1	16	TGCGCCAGCAGCCAAGGTCGGGGACAGGCGAACACTGAAGCTTTCTTT	CASSQGRGQANTEAFF
TRBV20-1	TRBJ1-5	-	-	14	TGCAGTGCCGCGACAGATTATAGCAATCAGCCCCAGCATTTT	CSAATDYSNQPQHF